This T cell receptor beta chain is drawn from a study of CD8+CD57+ T cells in acquired aplastic anemia. On the study more broadly: Sorted CD4+ and CD8+ cells gave an average of roughly 3 ug of DNA.

Whole-study results and caveats: Levels of CD8+ Simpson's diversity were not significantly distinct in patients versus controls.

Genomic DNA was employed as the template in profiling TCR beta VDJ and CDR3. One entry per CDR3 protein results from TCRdb running MiXCR on the reads. The data hold around 290,000 distinct CDR3 sequences, with under 60% observed a single time. With respect to this clonotype: Its specificity is unknown.

Germline CDR1 is SGHDT and CDR2 is YYEEEE. The CDR3 length is 13 residues. Trimming stripped 8 bases from V and 4 bases from J, with 16 bases between. For sequencing, patients were chosen who had shown expansion of CD8+CD57+ cells by flow cytometry. Sequences were obtained from sorted CD4+, CD8+, or CD8+CD57+ T cells (not recorded which) from PBMCs. V gene TRBV5-6 combines with J gene TRBJ2-7; TRBD2 might be the D (6 bases). The sequence was collected from a human donor with aplastic anemia. As DNA, the CDR3 is TGTGCCAGTTCCCCCGGGAGTAGGTACGAGCAGTACTTC. Translated: CASSPGSRYEQYF.